Presented here are 8 T cell receptor beta chains from one specimen sequenced in a study of T cell repertoires in cytomegalovirus infection. For these receptors, no antigen is known. TCRdb re-called the reads through MiXCR, storing one row per CDR3 protein. Of hundreds of thousands of distinct CDR3 sequences in the sample, roughly 30% were seen once. This sample comprised cultured PBMCs, obtained from culture after CMV antigen stimulation. The receptors shown here come from a human donor in good health (CMV status not recorded). Some clones in this sample may be carry-over from other donors' samples.

This clonotype was observed many times. The V and J genes are TRBV7-2 and TRBJ2-7, with TRBD1 as a possible D gene (7 bases). Between the trimmed V and J ends, which lost 3 bases and 4 bases, there was a span of 13 bases. Germline V gene lookup returns CDR1 SGHTA and CDR2 FQGNSA. CDR3 length equals 14 residues. The CDR3 loop reads CASSLGGQHYEQYF. CDR3 nucleotide sequence: TGTGCCAGCAGCTTGGGGGGACAGCATTACGAGCAGTACTTC.

This clonotype was found many times. The CDR3: CASSLGAGVTDTQYF. In nucleotides, the CDR3 is TGTGCCAGCAGCTTAGGGGCGGGAGTCACAGATACGCAGTATTTT. The chain carries TRBV7-8 and TRBJ2-3; 7 positions match TRBD2. Unmatched junction bases numbered 3, after V lost 1 base and J lost 2 bases. The CDR3 length is 15 residues. Germline V gives CDR1 SGHVS, CDR2 FQNEAQ.

The chain joins TRBV19 to TRBJ1-5; 9 positions agree with TRBD1. The CDR3 has 15 residues. Trimming at V came to 4 bases and at J to 1 base, leaving 2 bases not matched to a gene. Per the germline V gene, CDR1 is LNHDA and CDR2 is SQIVND (reference sequence). CDR3 region: CASSTGQGSNQPQHF. The CDR3 DNA sequence: TGTGCCAGTAGTACGGGACAGGGAAGCAATCAGCCCCAGCATTTT.

The CDR3: CSASPGQAPYEQYF. Written as DNA, the CDR3 is TGCAGTGCTTCTCCGGGACAGGCTCCCTACGAGCAGTACTTC. V gene TRBV20-1 combines with J gene TRBJ2-7; 8 nucleotides match TRBD1. The CDR3 runs to 14 residues. Germline lookup yields CDR1 DFQATT and CDR2 SNEGSKA (reference sequence). After removal of 5 bases from V and 2 bases from J, the junction contained 8 bases not matched to a gene.

The sample holds a few counts of this clonotype. J is TRBJ1-4 and V is TRBV4-3, with 7 nucleotides matching TRBD1. The CDR3 consists of 17 residues. CDR1 and CDR2 from the germline V gene are LGHNA and YSLEER. V lost 0 bases, J lost 2 bases, and 6 bases stayed unmatched. The CDR3 region has the DNA TGCGCCAGCAGCCAAGATATACCGACAGGGACTAATGAAAAACTGTTTTTT. It codes for CASSQDIPTGTNEKLFF.

This chain connects TRBV7-6 to TRBJ2-3; TRBD2 matches at 9 bases. V trimming: 2 bases; J trimming: 2 bases; junction bases outside the gene matches: 8. The CDR3 runs 17 residues. Germline V gene data show CDR1 as SGHVS and CDR2 as FNYEAQ. CDR3 protein: CASSLSASGAITDTQYF. The CDR3 nucleotides are TGTGCCAGCAGCTTATCCGCTAGCGGGGCGATCACAGATACGCAGTATTTT.

This clonotype was observed a few times. The chain links TRBV19 to TRBJ1-2; D gene ambiguous. The CDR3 is 13 amino acids. From germline, CDR1 is LNHDA and CDR2 SQIVND (reference sequence). Trimming left V 4 bases short and J 1 base short, with 7 bases between. CDR3 region: CASSTGLNYGYTF. The CDR3 bases are TGTGCCAGTAGTACGGGCCTTAACTATGGCTACACCTTC.

Ten or more counts support this clonotype. The rearrangement uses TRBV7-8 and TRBJ1-1, with D unresolved. Germline lookup yields CDR1 SGHVS and CDR2 FQNEAQ. The CDR3 runs 13 residues. V gave up 2 bases and J gave up 6 bases, with 10 bases separating them. This chain's CDR3 is CASSLLGRAEAFF. CDR3 nucleotide sequence: TGTGCCAGCAGCTTATTGGGGAGGGCTGAAGCTTTCTTT.